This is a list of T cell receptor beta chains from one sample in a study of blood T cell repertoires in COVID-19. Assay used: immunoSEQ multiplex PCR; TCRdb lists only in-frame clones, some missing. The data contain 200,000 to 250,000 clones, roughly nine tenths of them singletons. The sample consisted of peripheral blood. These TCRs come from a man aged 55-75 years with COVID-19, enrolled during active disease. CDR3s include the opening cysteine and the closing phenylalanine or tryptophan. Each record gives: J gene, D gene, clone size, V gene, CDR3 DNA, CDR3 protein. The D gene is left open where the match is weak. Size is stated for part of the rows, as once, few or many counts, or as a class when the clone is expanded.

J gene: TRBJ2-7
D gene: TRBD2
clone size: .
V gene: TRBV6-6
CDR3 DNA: TGTGCCAGCAGTTCTACTAGCGGTAGCTCCTACGAGCAGTACTTC
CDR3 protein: CASSSTSGSSYEQYF

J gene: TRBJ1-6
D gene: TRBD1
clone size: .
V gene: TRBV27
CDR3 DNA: TGTGCCAGCAGCCGCCAGGGACAGGATAATTCACCCCTCCACTTT
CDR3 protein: CASSRQGQDNSPLHF

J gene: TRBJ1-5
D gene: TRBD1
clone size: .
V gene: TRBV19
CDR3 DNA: TGTGCCAGTAGCGACAGGGGCCAGAATCAGCCCCAGCATTTT
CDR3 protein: CASSDRGQNQPQHF

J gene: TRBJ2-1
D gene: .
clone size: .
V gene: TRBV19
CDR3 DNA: TGTGCCAGTAGTCCGAGCCCCCTCTCCTACAATGAGCAGTTCTTC
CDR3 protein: CASSPSPLSYNEQFF

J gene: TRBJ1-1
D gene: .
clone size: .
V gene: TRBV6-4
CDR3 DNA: TGTGCCAGCAGGGGTCTTTCAGGGCGTGCTTTCTTT
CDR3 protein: CASRGLSGRAFF

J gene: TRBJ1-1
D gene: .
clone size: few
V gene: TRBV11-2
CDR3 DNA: TGTGCCAGCAGCCGGCCGGGACTGGGTGAAGCTTTCTTT
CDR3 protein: CASSRPGLGEAFF

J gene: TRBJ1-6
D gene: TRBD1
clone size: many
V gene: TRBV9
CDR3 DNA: TGTGCCAGCAGCTCGACAGGGGGAGCGAATTCACCCCTCCACTTT
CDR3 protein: CASSSTGGANSPLHF

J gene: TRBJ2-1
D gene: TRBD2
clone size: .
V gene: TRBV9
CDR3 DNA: TGTGCCAGCAATAAGGGACTAGCGGGAGTGGTCGGTGAGCAGTTCTTC
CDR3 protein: CASNKGLAGVVGEQFF

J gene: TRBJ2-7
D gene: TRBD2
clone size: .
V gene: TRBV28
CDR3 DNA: TGTGCCAGCAGTTTAACGGGCGGGGGTTCCTACGAGCAGTACTTC
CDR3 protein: CASSLTGGGSYEQYF

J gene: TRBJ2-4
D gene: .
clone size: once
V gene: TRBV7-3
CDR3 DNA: TGTGCCAGCAGCCCCCAGGGTTCTGACATTCAGTACTTC
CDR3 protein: CASSPQGSDIQYF

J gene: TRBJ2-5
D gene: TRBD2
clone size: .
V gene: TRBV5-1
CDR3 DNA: TGCGCCAGCAGCTTGGTGTCTAGCGGGATCCAAGAGACCCAGTACTTC
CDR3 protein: CASSLVSSGIQETQYF

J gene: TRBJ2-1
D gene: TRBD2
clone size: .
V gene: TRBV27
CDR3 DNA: TGTGCCAGCAGTTCTAGCGGGAGTAGCTCCTACAATGAGCAGTTCTTC
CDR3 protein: CASSSSGSSSYNEQFF

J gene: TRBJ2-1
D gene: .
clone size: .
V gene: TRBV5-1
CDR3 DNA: TGCGCCAGCAGCTTGGCGGGGAACTCCTACAATGAGCAGTTCTTC
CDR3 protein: CASSLAGNSYNEQFF

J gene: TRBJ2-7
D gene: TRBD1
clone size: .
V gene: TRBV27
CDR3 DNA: TGTGCCAGCAGTCCCACAGGGGTCCACGAGCAGTACTTC
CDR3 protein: CASSPTGVHEQYF

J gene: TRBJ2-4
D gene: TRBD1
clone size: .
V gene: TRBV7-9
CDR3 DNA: TGTGCCAGCAGCCCAACTTCGGGACAGAAGCTAGCCAAAAACATTCAGTACTTC
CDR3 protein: CASSPTSGQKLAKNIQYF

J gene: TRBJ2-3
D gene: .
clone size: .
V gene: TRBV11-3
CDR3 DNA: TGTGCCAGCAGCTTAGGCGGCACGACGAGCACAGATACGCAGTATTTT
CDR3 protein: CASSLGGTTSTDTQYF

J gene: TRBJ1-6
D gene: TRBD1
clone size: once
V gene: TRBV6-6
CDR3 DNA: TGTGCCAGCAGTCCGGGACAGGGTCCACCCCTCCACTTT
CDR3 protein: CASSPGQGPPLHF

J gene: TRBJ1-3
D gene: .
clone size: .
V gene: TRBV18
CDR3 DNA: TGTGCCAGCCGAGCAACAGGGATCTCTGGAAACACCATATATTTT
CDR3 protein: CASRATGISGNTIYF

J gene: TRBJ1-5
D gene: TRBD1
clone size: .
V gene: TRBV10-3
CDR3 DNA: TGTGCCACAGGGGGTCTGGGACAGGGGGTTCAGCCCCAGCATTTT
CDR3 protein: CATGGLGQGVQPQHF

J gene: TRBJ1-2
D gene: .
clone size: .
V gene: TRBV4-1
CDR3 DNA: TGCGCCAGCAGCCAAGATCCGAAGGGGGGGGTTGACTATGGCTACACCTTC
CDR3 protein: CASSQDPKGGVDYGYTF

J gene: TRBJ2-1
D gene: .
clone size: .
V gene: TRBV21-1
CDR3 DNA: TGTGCCAGCAGCAATCCAATGATTATAACTAGCGGGGGGAAGAGCTCCTACAATGAGCAGTTCTTC
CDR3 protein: CASSNPMIITSGGKSSYNEQFF

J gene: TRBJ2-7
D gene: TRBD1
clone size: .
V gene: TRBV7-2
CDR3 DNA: TGTGCCAGCAGCCCCTCCTCGACAGGGCCCTACGAGCAGTACTTC
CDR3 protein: CASSPSSTGPYEQYF

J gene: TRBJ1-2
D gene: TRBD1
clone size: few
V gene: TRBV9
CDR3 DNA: TGTGCCAGCAGCGTAGTGTCTCAGGGGGGAGACTATGGCTACACCTTC
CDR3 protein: CASSVVSQGGDYGYTF

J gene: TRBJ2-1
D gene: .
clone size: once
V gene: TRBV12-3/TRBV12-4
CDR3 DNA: TGTGCCAGCAGTCCCGCCCAGCAGGGGCAGTTCTTC
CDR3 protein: CASSPAQQGQFF

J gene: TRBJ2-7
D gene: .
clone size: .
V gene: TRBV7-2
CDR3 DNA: TGTGCCAGCAGCCCACGGGGGACGGGAGTGCTAGAGCAGTACTTC
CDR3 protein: CASSPRGTGVLEQYF

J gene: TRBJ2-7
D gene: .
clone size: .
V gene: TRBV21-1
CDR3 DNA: TGTGCCAGCAGCAACGCCCGCAGGCCCGCTCATCACGAGCAGTACTTC
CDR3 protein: CASSNARRPAHHEQYF

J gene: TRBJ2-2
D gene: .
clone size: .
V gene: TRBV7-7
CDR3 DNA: TGTGCTAGCAGCCGTCAGGGGCCCCCGAACACCGGGGAGCTGTTTTTT
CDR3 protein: CASSRQGPPNTGELFF

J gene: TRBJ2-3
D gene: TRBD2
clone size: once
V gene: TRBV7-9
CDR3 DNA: TGTGCCAGCAGCTCCGGACTAGCCGATGGGACGCAGTATTTT
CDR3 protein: CASSSGLADGTQYF

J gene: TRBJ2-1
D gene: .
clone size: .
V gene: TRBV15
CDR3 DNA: TGTGCCACCAGCAGACAGCGATACAATGAGCAGTTCTTC
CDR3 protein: CATSRQRYNEQFF

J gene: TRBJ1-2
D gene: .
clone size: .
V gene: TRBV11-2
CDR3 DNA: TGTGCCAGCAGCTTAGGGAGGGACGGTTCTAACTATGGCTACACCTTC
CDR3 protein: CASSLGRDGSNYGYTF

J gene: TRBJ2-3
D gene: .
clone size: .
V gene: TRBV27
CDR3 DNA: TGTGCCAGCAGAGACCTAGGCACAGATACGCAGTATTTT
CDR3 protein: CASRDLGTDTQYF

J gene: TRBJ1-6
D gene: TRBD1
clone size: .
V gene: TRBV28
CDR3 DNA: TGTGCCAGCAGTCCGGGGGACAGCTCCTATAATTCACCCCTCCACTTT
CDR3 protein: CASSPGDSSYNSPLHF

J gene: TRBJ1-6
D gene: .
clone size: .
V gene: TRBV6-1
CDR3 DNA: TGTGCCAGCAGTGAAATACAGGGAAATTCACCCCTCCACTTT
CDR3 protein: CASSEIQGNSPLHF

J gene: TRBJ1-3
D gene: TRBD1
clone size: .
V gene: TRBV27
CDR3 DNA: TGTGCCAGCAGTCCACAGGGGGCTATTGGAAACACCATATATTTT
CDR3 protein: CASSPQGAIGNTIYF

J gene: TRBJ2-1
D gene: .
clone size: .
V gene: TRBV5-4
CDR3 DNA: TGTGCCAGCAGCTTGAACAACCGACTAGACGATGAGCAGTTCTTC
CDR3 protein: CASSLNNRLDDEQFF

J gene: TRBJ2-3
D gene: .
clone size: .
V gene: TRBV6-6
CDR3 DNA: TGTGCCAGCAGTTCCCAACTCCCGCCGGATACGCAGTATTTT
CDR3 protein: CASSSQLPPDTQYF

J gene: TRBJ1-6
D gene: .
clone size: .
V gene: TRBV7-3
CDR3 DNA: TGTGCCAGCAGCTTAACCGCCAGGGTCAATTCACCCCTCCACTTT
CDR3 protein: CASSLTARVNSPLHF

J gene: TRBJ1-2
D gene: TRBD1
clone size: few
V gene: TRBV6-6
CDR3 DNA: TGTGCCAGCAGTTTATACGGACAGGGTGGCTACACCTTC
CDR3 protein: CASSLYGQGGYTF

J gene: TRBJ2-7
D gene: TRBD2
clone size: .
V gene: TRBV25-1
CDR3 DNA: TGTGCCAGCAGTGATGAGCGGGGTATCTCCTACGAGCAGTACTTC
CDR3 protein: CASSDERGISYEQYF

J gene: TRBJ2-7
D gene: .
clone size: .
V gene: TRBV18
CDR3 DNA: TGTGCCAGCTCCCCAGTAGAGACCTACGAGCAGTACTTC
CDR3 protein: CASSPVETYEQYF

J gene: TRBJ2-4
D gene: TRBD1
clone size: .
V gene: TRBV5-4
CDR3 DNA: TGTGCCAGCAGCCCAACAGGGGAGAACATTCAGTACTTC
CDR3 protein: CASSPTGENIQYF

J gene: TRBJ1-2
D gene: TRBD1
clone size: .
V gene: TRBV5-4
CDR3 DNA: TGTGCCAGCAGCTTCGACAGGGAAGTTTCCTATGGCTACACCTTC
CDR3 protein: CASSFDREVSYGYTF

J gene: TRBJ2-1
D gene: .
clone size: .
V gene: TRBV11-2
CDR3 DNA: TGTGCCAGCAGCTTACAAACCGGGGGACCTGAGCAGTTCTTC
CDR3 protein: CASSLQTGGPEQFF

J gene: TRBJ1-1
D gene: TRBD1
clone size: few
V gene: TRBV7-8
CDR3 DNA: TGTGCCAGCAGCTTAGTTGACTTGGCAGGGGGCCTTTGGACTGAAGCTTTCTTT
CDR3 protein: CASSLVDLAGGLWTEAFF

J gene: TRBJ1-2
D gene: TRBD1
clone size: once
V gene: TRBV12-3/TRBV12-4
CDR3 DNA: TGTGCCAGCAGCGAGGGACAGGCCTATGGCTACACCTTC
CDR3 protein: CASSEGQAYGYTF

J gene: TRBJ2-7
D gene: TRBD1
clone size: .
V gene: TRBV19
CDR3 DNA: TGTGCCAGTAGTATGGACAGGGAAGGCCCCTTCAAGCAGTACTTC
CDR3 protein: CASSMDREGPFKQYF

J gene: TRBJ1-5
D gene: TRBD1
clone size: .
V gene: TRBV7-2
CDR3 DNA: TGTGCCAGCAGGGTAGGACAGGGCTTGAATCAGCCCCAGCATTTT
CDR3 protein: CASRVGQGLNQPQHF

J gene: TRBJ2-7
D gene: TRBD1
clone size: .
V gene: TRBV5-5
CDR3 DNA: TGTGCCAGCAGCCCAGGACAGGGGTTGCGGGAGCAGTACTTC
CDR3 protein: CASSPGQGLREQYF

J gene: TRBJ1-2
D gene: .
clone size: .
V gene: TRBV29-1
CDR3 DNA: TGCAGCGTTGACGGGGAAATGAGGAATGGCTACACCTTC
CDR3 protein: CSVDGEMRNGYTF

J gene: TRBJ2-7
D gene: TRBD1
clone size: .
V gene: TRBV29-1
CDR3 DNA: TGCAGCGTTGGACAGGGCCTAGGGGAGCAGTACTTC
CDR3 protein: CSVGQGLGEQYF

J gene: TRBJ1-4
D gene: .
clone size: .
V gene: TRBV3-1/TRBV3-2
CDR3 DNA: TGTGCCAGCGGACAGTATAATGAAAAACTGTTTTTT
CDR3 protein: CASGQYNEKLFF

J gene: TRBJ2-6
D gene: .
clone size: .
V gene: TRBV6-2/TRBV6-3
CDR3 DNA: TGTGCCAGCAGTTACCTCAGCAGGGCAGGGGCCAACGTCCTGACTTTC
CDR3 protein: CASSYLSRAGANVLTF

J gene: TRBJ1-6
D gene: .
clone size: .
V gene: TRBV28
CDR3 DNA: TGTGCCAGCAGTTTGAGGGCTTCAGGCTCACCCCTCCACTTT
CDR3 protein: CASSLRASGSPLHF

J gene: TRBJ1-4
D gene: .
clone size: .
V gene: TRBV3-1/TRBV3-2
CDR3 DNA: TGTGCCAGCAGCCCCGACTGGATGGAAAAACTGTTTTTT
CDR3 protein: CASSPDWMEKLFF

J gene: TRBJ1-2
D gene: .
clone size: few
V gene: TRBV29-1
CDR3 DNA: TGCAGCGACCTGAGCGGAGCTAACTATGGCTACACCTTC
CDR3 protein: CSDLSGANYGYTF

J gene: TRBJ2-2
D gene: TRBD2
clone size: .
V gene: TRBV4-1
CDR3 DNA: TGCGCCAGCAGGGCGAGCGGGGGGGTAGTTTTGGCCGGGGAGCTGTTTTTT
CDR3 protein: CASRASGGVVLAGELFF

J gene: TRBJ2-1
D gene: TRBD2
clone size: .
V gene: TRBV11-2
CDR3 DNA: TGTGCCAGCAGCTCTAGCGGCCTTACTAACAATGAGCAGTTCTTC
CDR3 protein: CASSSSGLTNNEQFF

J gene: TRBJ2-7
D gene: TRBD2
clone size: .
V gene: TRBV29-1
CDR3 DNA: TGCAGCGCAAGGACTAGCGGCGAGCAGTACTTC
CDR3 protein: CSARTSGEQYF

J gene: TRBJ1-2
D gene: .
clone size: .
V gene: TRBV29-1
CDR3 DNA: TGCAGCGTTCTAGGTTCAGGGTTTGGTGGCTACACCTTC
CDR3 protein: CSVLGSGFGGYTF

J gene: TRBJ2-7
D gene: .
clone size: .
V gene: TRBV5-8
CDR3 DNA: TGTGCCAGCAGCTGGGCAGCGGGCCCCTACGAGCAGTACTTC
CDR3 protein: CASSWAAGPYEQYF